The T cell receptor (beta chain) described here comes from a study of shared clonotypes between healthy human individuals (dated by TCRdb to about 2020). Regarding the study in general: A couple of women and a few men aged 18 to 49 years were included in the cohort. For each donor, three plates each were used for CD4 naive and CD4 memory, two plates were used for CD8 naive, and one plate was used for CD8 memory. Blood TCR repertoires of 5 or 6 healthy adults were deeply sequenced to estimate repertoire size and the extent of clonotype sharing between individuals. To increase sequencing depth and limit assay-specific biases, TCR repertoire library preparation and sequencing were carried out by different laboratories using diverse techniques. Per donor, leukapheresis produced somewhere between about 0.94 and 9 billion PBMCs.

Taken from cysteine to phenylalanine, the CDR3 has 14 residues. Only the CDR3 portion is preserved as DNA: 42 bases, with reading frame beginning at the first base. Per the germline V gene, ENHRY is the CDR1 and SYGVKD is the CDR2. A note on this clone: Its cognate antigen has yet to be identified. Germline and junction disagree at one end, which may indicate a read error.

The donors were healthy, HIV-negative adults who had no recently reported acute infections or vaccinations. Every donor was a Caucasian adult residing in Nashville, Tennessee, USA. Magnetic negative selection was used to enrich CD4+ T cells, after which naive cells were positively selected on CD45RA and the negative fraction became the memory subset. Blood was collected by leukapheresis, and PBMCs were isolated by Ficoll-Histopaque density gradient centrifugation and then cryopreserved in liquid nitrogen vapor phase. Purity and quantity of every magnetically sorted T cell population were checked by analytical flow cytometry. Genomic DNA was isolated from each sorted fraction and quantified by UV absorbance on a Nanodrop 2000c. Using the deep immunoSEQ assay, TCR CDR3 regions were amplified from genomic DNA by multiplex PCR. For each cell subset, the extracted genomic DNA was distributed evenly across all wells of several immunoSEQ 96-well plates, and each plate served as one replicate. For sorted subsets, each replicate PCR was loaded with 150 to 250 ng genomic DNA, equivalent to about 33,000 T cell genomes. Purified libraries were quantified with a Qubit 3.0 fluorometer, sized on a Bioanalyzer 2100, and re-quantified with the KAPA Library Quantification kit. Each immunoSEQ 96-well plate was sequenced on its own single-read 150-cycle Illumina NextSeq 550 flow cell. The paper's processing steps were these. Because the immunoSEQ output included only junctional sequences and no quality scores, the filtering could not be the same as the filtering used for full-length reads. Sequences were annotated with PyIR, a Python wrapper for IgBLAST v1.9, and V/J genes and CDR3 were assigned using IMGT germline references. Reads were removed for weak V/J assignments (E-value above 1e-6), missing CDR3, stop codons, out-of-frame junctions, or ambiguous translated residues. A V3J clonotype was defined by an identical inferred V gene, J gene, and CDR3 amino acid sequence. Percentage overlap between repertoires was computed as shared unique clonotypes divided by the size of the smaller repertoire. RTK rarefaction, the Chao1 estimator, and Recon v2.1 estimates of unobserved clonotypes were used to assess repertoire richness. Generation probabilities for all TCRbeta clonotypes obtained by the gDNA method from a handful of donors were computed using OLGA. Not all clones reach the TCRdb copy of this immuneACCESS table, which keeps in-frame sequences only. Checked studies attribute under half of the gap to unresolved V genes and leave the rest unexplained. The DNA gave D and trimming, while V, J and clone size come from that table. Recorded for this sample are 2 million to 2.5 million clones; roughly 90% of them occurred a single time. Clones ranked in the top ten supply 0.37% of the sample.

What the work shows at the level of the full study, not this receptor alone: Compared with non-shared clonotypes, the clonotypes found in all four sorted-subset donors had higher generation probabilities. Only blood was sampled, and tissue TCR repertoires likely differ from those in blood. Larger estimated clonotype richness was generally found for naive subsets than for memory subsets. The small number of donors limited the genetic and exposure-history diversity represented. Across a few donors, about 4.5% of naive CD4, roughly 3.8% of naive CD8, about 2% of memory CD4, and 0.4% of memory CD8 clonotypes were shared. Pairwise subsampling led to the expectation that sequencing depth would affect the degree of clonotype sharing among donors. Even with the large sequencing depth, rarefaction of the sorted-subset datasets indicated that sequencing was incomplete.

This clonotype was sampled from a man younger than 35 in good health. Some clones in this sample may be carry-over from other donors' samples. Source material: naive CD4+ T cells from PBMCs. The sample's cell subset or site label, decoded: CD45RA+ positively selected. The chain is assembled from TRBV10-3 and TRBJ1-5; the D gene remains uncertain. In nucleotides, the sequence is TGTGCCAGCAGTTTAGTCTTCTTCAATCAGCCCCAGCATTTT. The encoded protein is CASSLVFFNQPQHF.